A single sample is the source of the 27 T cell receptor beta chains below, sequenced in a study of blood T cell repertoires in COVID-19. Sequencing was performed with immunoSEQ multiplex PCR; in TCRdb, only in-frame clones are kept and a portion is missing. The sample contains 50,000 to 70,000 clones, roughly 80% of which appear only once. Sample: peripheral blood. The receptors shown here come from a man between 60 and 75 years old with acute or convalescent COVID-19.

The V call is TRBV10-3, the J call TRBJ2-5; TRBD2 is a possible D gene (5 bases). CDR1 is ENHRY, CDR2 SYGVKD, per germline. CDR3 length: 13 residues. V lost 8 bases and J 5 bases, leaving 15 bases between the germline ends. The CDR3 DNA reads TGTGCCATCTCCACAGCGGATCGGGAGACCCAGTACTTC. Protein product: CAISTADRETQYF.

V usage is TRBV7-9 and J usage is TRBJ1-1; unclear D gene. The CDR3 contains 12 residues. Germline lookup yields CDR1 SEHNR and CDR2 FQNEAQ (reference sequence). The V and J ends lost 5 bases and 11 bases respectively, with 15 bases between them. CDR3 sequence reads: CASSPQVWLAFF. DNA for the CDR3: TGTGCCAGCAGCCCCCAGGTTTGGTTGGCTTTCTTT.

The V call is TRBV5-1, the J call TRBJ2-7; the D is unclear. V was pared by 1 base and J by 2 bases, with 7 bases between. This CDR3 has 13 residues. Germline V gene lookup returns CDR1 SGHRS and CDR2 YFSETQ. The CDR3 nucleotides are TGCGCCAGCAGCTTGAGCAGGACCTACGAGCAGTACTTC. Protein sequence: CASSLSRTYEQYF.

The chain employs TRBV11-2 and TRBJ1-3; perhaps TRBD1 as D (5 bases). Trimming took 0 bases from V and 4 from J, leaving 10 bases between them. Germline values: CDR1 SGHAT, CDR2 FQNNGV. The CDR3 loop spans 15 amino acids. The DNA of the CDR3 is TGTGCCAGCAGCTTAGAGGGCGGGGGAGGAAACACCATATATTTT. Translation gives CASSLEGGGGNTIYF.

The chain carries TRBV7-3 and TRBJ2-2, with TRBD1 as a possible D gene (5 bases). The V end was cut by 5 bases, the J end by 1 base, with 11 bases between. CDR1 SGHTA and CDR2 FQGTGA come from the germline V gene. This CDR3 contains 15 residues. CDR3 sequence reads: CASSPGHQNTGELFF. The DNA of the CDR3 is TGTGCCAGCAGCCCCGGACACCAGAACACCGGGGAGCTGTTTTTT.

There are a few counts of this clone. Additional DNA sequences in this sample encode the identical CDR3. This rearrangement joins TRBV7-3 to TRBJ2-1, with D perhaps matching TRBD2 (6 bases). Germline-derived CDR1 and CDR2 are SGHTA and FQGTGA. The CDR3 is made up of 13 amino acids. With 2 bases removed from V and 7 bases from J, the gap between germline ends came to 9 bases. CDR3 protein: CASSLSGGNEQFF. In DNA, the CDR3 is TGTGCCAGCAGCTTATCCGGGGGTAATGAGCAGTTCTTC.

This rearrangement joins TRBV6-2 or TRBV6-3 to TRBJ2-5; 7 positions match TRBD2. Germline V CDR1 and CDR2: MNHEY, SVGEGT. This CDR3 is 14 amino acids long. The trim removed 6 bases at V and 3 bases at J, leaving 7 bases unmatched. CDR3 nucleotides: TGTGCCAGCAGCTATGGACTAGGCAAAGAGACCCAGTACTTC. It is translated as CASSYGLGKETQYF.

The chain is built from TRBV4-1 and TRBJ2-3; TRBD1 aligns across 9 bases. The CDR3 spans 16 residues. The V segment lost 3 bases and the J segment 0 bases; nucleotides outside the gene matches: 4. The germline V gene has CDR1 MGHRA and CDR2 YSYEKL. CDR3 in amino acids: CASSQYGQGSTDTQYF. DNA for the CDR3: TGCGCCAGCAGCCAGTACGGACAGGGGAGCACAGATACGCAGTATTTT.

This chain connects TRBV21-1 to TRBJ1-4; the DNA was not compared with TRBD1, the D call given in the table. TRBV21-1 represents a pseudogene. The CDR3 has 14 residues. The CDR3 loop is CAALRQALRGKLFF. The CDR3 DNA follows: TGTGCCGCGCTCAGACAGGCTCTCCGGGGCAAACTGTTTTTT.

This clone was seen a few times. The chain links TRBV12-3 or TRBV12-4 to TRBJ1-2; 7 bases are a match to TRBD1. J was trimmed by 7 bases and V by 2 bases; bases with no gene match: 4. The CDR3 is made up of 13 amino acids. CDR3 region: CASSLMEGAGYTF. CDR3 coding DNA: TGTGCCAGCAGTTTAATGGAGGGGGCTGGCTACACCTTC.

The chain has TRBV9 and TRBJ2-1, with TRBD2 matching over 11 bases. Germline loops: CDR1 SGDLS, CDR2 YYNGEE. J lost 5 bases, V lost 0 bases, and 10 bases had no gene match. The CDR3 extends over 18 amino acids. The CDR3 reads CASSVGTSGGTRNNEQFF. CDR3 sequence (DNA): TGTGCCAGCAGCGTAGGAACTAGCGGGGGCACAAGGAACAATGAGCAGTTCTTC. The full variable domain, in which reference TRBV9 and TRBJ2-1 provide the parts outside the CDR3, is DSGVTQTPKHLITATGQRVTLRCSPRSGDLSVYWYQQSLDQGLQFLIQYYNGEERAKGNILERFSAQQFPDLHSELNLSSLELGDSALYFCASSVGTSGGTRNNEQFFGPGTRLTVL.

This chain links TRBV7-8 with TRBJ1-3; D is perhaps TRBD1 (5 bases). Per the germline V gene, CDR1 is SGHVS and CDR2 is FQNEAQ. The CDR3 is 18 amino acids. V lost 6 bases and J lost 2, with 23 bases in between. CDR3 nucleotides: TGTGCCAGCAGTCACTCCTCATATTCCGACAGACCTGGAAACACCATATATTTT. Its translation: CASSHSSYSDRPGNTIYF.

This clone appeared a single time. V is TRBV5-5 and J is TRBJ1-5; 11 bases map to TRBD1. The germline V gene encodes CDR1 SGHKS and CDR2 YYEKEE (reference sequence). With 4 bases clipped from V and 3 bases from J, the junction kept 3 bases outside the gene matches. This CDR3 has 15 amino acids. CDR3 DNA sequence: TGTGCCAGCAGCGGGACAGGGGGAATCAATCAGCCCCAGCATTTT. Protein: CASSGTGGINQPQHF. Using reference TRBV5-5 and TRBJ1-5 for the parts outside the CDR3, the full variable domain is DAGVTQSPTHLIKTRGQQVTLRCSPISGHKSVSWYQQVLGQGPQFIFQYYEKEERGRGNFPDRFSARQFPNYSSELNVNALLLGDSALYLCASSGTGGINQPQHFGDGTRLSIL.

The chain employs TRBV11-2 and TRBJ1-4; 7 bases map to TRBD1. The CDR3 totals 14 residues. Trimming at V came to 3 bases and at J to 7 bases, leaving 5 bases not matched to a gene. The germline V gene has CDR1 SGHAT and CDR2 FQNNGV. The CDR3 DNA sequence: TGTGCCAGCAGCTTGGGGGCAGGGGGTGAAAAACTGTTTTTT. This codes for CASSLGAGGEKLFF.

This chain connects TRBV20-1 to TRBJ1-1; D may be TRBD1 (5 bases). Trimming took 5 bases from V and 1 from J, leaving 5 bases between them. In germline, CDR1 is DFQATT, CDR2 SNEGSKA (reference sequence). CDR3 length equals 11 residues. The CDR3: CSAQGNTEAFF. CDR3 DNA sequence: TGCAGTGCTCAGGGGAACACTGAAGCTTTCTTT.

The chain couples TRBV7-2 to TRBJ1-5; TRBD1 might be the D (5 bases). The germline gives CDR1 SGHTA, CDR2 FQGNSA. This CDR3 has 14 amino acids. The germline V and J ends were trimmed by 5 bases and 7 bases, with 15 bases remaining between them. The CDR3 sequence: CASSQSAGWQPQHF. DNA of the CDR3: TGTGCCAGCAGCCAGTCGGCAGGGTGGCAGCCCCAGCATTTT.

V gene TRBV4-1 combines with J gene TRBJ2-2, with D possibly being TRBD1 (5 bases). Per the germline V gene, CDR1 is MGHRA and CDR2 is YSYEKL. This CDR3 is 14 amino acids long. Trimming took 0 bases from V and 6 from J, leaving 8 bases between them. As DNA, the CDR3 is TGCGCCAGCAGCCAAGACCAGGGCGCCGGGGAGCTGTTTTTT. This gives the protein CASSQDQGAGELFF.

There are a few counts of this clone. The gene calls are TRBV6-5 and TRBJ1-5; no clear D. Trimming took 0 bases from V and 1 from J, leaving 7 bases between them. CDR1 is MNHEY and CDR2 is SVGAGI in the germline V gene. The CDR3 totals 15 residues. The CDR3 DNA reads as TGTGCCAGCAGTTACTCGTTAGAGAGCAATCAGCCCCAGCATTTT. Its protein product is CASSYSLESNQPQHF.

This clone has a single count. This sequence joins TRBV5-1 and TRBJ2-3, with TRBD1 matching over 10 bases. CDR3 size: 15 residues. The V segment lost 0 bases and the J segment 6 bases; nucleotides outside the gene matches: 4. Germline V gene sequence: CDR1 SGHRS, CDR2 YFSETQ. The CDR3 region has the DNA TGCGCCAGCAGCTTGGGACAGGGGGCGCCGGATACGCAGTATTTT. Translated, it gives CASSLGQGAPDTQYF.

The chain is built from TRBV7-2 and TRBJ1-6, with a tentative D call TRBD1 (6 bases). CDR3 length: 14 amino acids. Germline V gives CDR1 SGHTA, CDR2 FQGNSA. The V end lost 1 base, the J end lost 10 bases, and 11 bases lay between the germline ends. CDR3 coding DNA: TGTGCCAGCAGCTTAGATCCCAGGGGATCACCCCTCCACTTT. Protein: CASSLDPRGSPLHF.

V usage is TRBV11-2 and J usage is TRBJ1-1; the D is unclear. Germline CDR1 reads SGHAT; CDR2 reads FQNNGV. The CDR3 totals 14 residues. Trimming removed 1 base from V and 0 bases from J, with 6 bases in between. The CDR3 spells CASSLGVMNTEAFF. The CDR3 DNA reads as TGTGCCAGCAGCTTAGGCGTTATGAACACTGAAGCTTTCTTT.

The rearrangement joins TRBV5-6 to TRBJ1-1; D uncertain. Germline lookup yields CDR1 SGHDT and CDR2 YYEEEE. Deletions cut 2 bases from V and 3 bases from J, with 14 bases between. This CDR3 has 15 amino acids. CDR3 residues: CASSFGLRGDTEAFF. The CDR3 region has the DNA TGTGCCAGCAGCTTTGGACTTCGTGGGGACACTGAAGCTTTCTTT.

This clone was picked up a small number of times. The chain carries TRBV19 and TRBJ2-2, with D tentatively TRBD1 (6 bases). Trimming removed 8 bases at V and 2 bases at J, with 9 bases between. The germline V gene has CDR1 LNHDA and CDR2 SQIVND (reference sequence). The CDR3 is made up of 13 amino acids. This CDR3 reads CASGQSNTGELFF. The CDR3 region has the DNA TGTGCCAGTGGACAGAGTAACACCGGGGAGCTGTTTTTT.

This rearrangement joins TRBV7-2 to TRBJ2-5; perhaps TRBD2 as D (7 bases). This CDR3 contains 15 residues. The germline V and J ends were trimmed by 2 bases and 3 bases, with 13 bases remaining between them. Germline loops: CDR1 SGHTA, CDR2 FQGNSA. The CDR3 sequence: CASSLRGGNEETQYF. Here the CDR3 DNA reads TGTGCCAGCAGCTTAAGGGGGGGCAATGAAGAGACCCAGTACTTC.

V and J are TRBV29-1 and TRBJ2-7, with D possibly TRBD1 on 7 matching bases. Trimming removed 2 bases from V and 8 bases from J, with 13 bases in between. The CDR3 contains 12 residues. The V gene's germline CDR1 is SQVTM and CDR2 ANQGSEA. The CDR3 here is CSVEPAGGKQYF. The CDR3 coding sequence is TGCAGCGTTGAACCGGCAGGGGGGAAGCAGTACTTC.

The chain employs TRBV5-1 and TRBJ2-1; TRBD2 aligns across 12 bases. Germline lookup yields CDR1 SGHRS and CDR2 YFSETQ. The junction had 6 bases not matched to a gene; V was cut back by 1 base and J by 4 bases. This CDR3 spans 17 amino acids. CDR3 sequence (DNA): TGCGCCAGCAGCTTGATAACTAGCGGGGGGACGTACAATGAGCAGTTCTTC. Amino acid sequence: CASSLITSGGTYNEQFF.

The rearrangement joins TRBV9 to TRBJ2-3; no reliable D call. This CDR3 region has 15 residues. Trimming removed 4 bases from V and 0 bases from J, with 12 bases in between. Germline-derived CDR1 and CDR2 are SGDLS and YYNGEE. The CDR3 spells CASSFRGASTDTQYF. CDR3 DNA sequence: TGTGCCAGCAGCTTCCGCGGAGCTAGCACAGATACGCAGTATTTT.